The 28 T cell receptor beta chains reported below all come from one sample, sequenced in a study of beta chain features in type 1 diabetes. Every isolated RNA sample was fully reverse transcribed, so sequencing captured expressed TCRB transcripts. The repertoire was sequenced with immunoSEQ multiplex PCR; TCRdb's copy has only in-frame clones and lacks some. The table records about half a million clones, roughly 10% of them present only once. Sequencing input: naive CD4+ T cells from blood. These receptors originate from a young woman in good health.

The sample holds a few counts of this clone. CDR3 bases: TGTGCCAGCAGCTTAGAGCGGGGGAACTATGGCTACACCTTC. Its translation is CASSLERGNYGYTF. The chain employs TRBV7-9 and TRBJ1-2; TRBD1 might be the D (5 bases). This CDR3 contains 14 residues. Germline V CDR1 and CDR2: SEHNR, FQNEAQ (reference sequence). Between the trimmed V and J ends, which lost 1 base and 2 bases, there was a span of 8 bases.

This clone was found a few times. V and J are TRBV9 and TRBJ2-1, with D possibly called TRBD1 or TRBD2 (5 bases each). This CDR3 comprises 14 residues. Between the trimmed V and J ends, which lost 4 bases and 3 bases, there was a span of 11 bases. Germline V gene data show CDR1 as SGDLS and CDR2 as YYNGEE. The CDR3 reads CASSSRDLYNEQFF. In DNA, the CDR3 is TGTGCCAGCAGCAGCCGGGACCTCTACAATGAGCAGTTCTTC.

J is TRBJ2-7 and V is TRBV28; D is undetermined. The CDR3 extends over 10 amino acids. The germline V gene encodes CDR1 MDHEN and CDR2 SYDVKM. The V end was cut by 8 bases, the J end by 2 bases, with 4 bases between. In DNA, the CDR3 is TGTGCCAGCGGTACCTACGAGCAGTACGTC. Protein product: CASGTYEQYV.

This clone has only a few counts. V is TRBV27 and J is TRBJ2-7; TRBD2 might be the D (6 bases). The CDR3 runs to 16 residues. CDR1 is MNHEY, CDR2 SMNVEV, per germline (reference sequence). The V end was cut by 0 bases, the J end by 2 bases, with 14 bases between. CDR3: CASSLSPGVMAYEQYF. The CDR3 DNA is TGTGCCAGCAGTTTATCACCGGGAGTAATGGCCTACGAGCAGTACTTC.

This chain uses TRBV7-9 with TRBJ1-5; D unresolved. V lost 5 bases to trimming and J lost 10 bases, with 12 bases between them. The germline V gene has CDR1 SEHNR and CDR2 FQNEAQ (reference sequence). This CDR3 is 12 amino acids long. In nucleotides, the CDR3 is TGTGCCAGCAGCCGCTGGGAGTCACCCCAGCATTTT. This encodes CASSRWESPQHF.

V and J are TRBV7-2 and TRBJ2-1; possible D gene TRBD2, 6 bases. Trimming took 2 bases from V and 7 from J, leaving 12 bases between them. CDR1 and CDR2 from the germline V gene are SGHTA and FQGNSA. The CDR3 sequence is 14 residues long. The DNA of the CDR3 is TGTGCCAGCAGCTTATCCGGGAGTAGAAATGAGCAGTTCTTC. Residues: CASSLSGSRNEQFF.

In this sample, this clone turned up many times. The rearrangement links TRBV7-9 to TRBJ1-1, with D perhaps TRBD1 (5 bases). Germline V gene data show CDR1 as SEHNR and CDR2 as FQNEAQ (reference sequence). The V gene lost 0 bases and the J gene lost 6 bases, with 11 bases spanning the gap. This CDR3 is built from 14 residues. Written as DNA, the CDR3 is TGTGCCAGCAGCTTAGCACGAGGAGGGGCTGAAGCTTTCTTT. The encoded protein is CASSLARGGAEAFF.

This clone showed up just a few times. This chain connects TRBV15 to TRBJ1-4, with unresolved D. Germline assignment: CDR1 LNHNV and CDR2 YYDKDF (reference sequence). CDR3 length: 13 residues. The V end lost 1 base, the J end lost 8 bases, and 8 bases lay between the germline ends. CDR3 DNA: TGTGCCACCAGCAGAGTACCAACCGAAAAACTGTTTTTT. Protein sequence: CATSRVPTEKLFF.

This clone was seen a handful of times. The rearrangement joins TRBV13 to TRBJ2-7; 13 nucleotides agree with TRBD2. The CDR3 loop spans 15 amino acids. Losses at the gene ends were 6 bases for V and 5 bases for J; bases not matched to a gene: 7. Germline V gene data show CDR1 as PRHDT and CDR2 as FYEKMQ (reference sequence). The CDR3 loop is CASRRTSGRGDEQYF. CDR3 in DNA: TGTGCCAGCAGGAGGACTAGCGGGAGAGGAGACGAGCAGTACTTC.

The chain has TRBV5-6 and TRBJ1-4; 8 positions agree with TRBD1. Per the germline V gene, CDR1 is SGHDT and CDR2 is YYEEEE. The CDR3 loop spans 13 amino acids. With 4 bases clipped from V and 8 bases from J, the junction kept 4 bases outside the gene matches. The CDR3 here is CASSGQGREKLFF. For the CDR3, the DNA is TGTGCCAGCAGCGGACAGGGCCGGGAAAAACTGTTTTTT. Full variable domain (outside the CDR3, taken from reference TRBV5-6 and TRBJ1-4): DAGVTQSPTHLIKTRGQQVTLRCSPKSGHDTVSWYQQALGQGPQFIFQYYEEEERQRGNFPDRFSGHQFPNYSSELNVNALLLGDSALYLCASSGQGREKLFFGSGTQLSVL.

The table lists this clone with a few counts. The DNA for the CDR3 is TGTGCCAGCAGCACACTCGACAGTCACAGTGAGCAGTTCTTC. It is translated as CASSTLDSHSEQFF. This chain uses TRBV9 with TRBJ2-1; D possibly corresponds to TRBD1 (5 bases). The CDR3 has 14 amino acids. V was pared by 4 bases and J by 9 bases, with 17 bases between. Germline V gene sequence: CDR1 SGDLS, CDR2 YYNGEE.

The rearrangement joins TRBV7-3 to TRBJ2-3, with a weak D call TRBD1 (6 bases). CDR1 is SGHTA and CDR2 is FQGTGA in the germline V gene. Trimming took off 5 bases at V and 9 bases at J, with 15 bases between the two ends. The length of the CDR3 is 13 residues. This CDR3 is CASSLDSRATQYF. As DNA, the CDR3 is TGTGCCAGCAGCCTGGACAGTCGGGCAACGCAGTATTTT.

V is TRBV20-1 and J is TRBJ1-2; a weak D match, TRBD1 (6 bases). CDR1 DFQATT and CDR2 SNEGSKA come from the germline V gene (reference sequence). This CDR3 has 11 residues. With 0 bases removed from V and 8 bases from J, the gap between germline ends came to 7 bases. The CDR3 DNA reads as TGCAGTGCTAGAGAAACAGGGGGCTACACCTTC. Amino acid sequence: CSARETGGYTF.

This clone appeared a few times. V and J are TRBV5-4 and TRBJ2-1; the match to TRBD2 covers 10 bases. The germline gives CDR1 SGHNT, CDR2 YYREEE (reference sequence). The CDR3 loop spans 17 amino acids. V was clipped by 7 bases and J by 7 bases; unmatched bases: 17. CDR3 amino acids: CASGKVLGTSASNEQFF. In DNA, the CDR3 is TGTGCCAGCGGGAAAGTCCTGGGGACTAGCGCTTCAAATGAGCAGTTCTTC.

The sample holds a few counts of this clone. CDR3 DNA: TGTGCCAGCAGTGCAGGGACAATTCCCTACAATGAGCAGTTCTTC. Encoded protein: CASSAGTIPYNEQFF. The rearrangement links TRBV9 to TRBJ2-1; possibly TRBD1 for D (6 bases). The CDR3 totals 15 residues. Trimming took 5 bases from V and 2 from J, leaving 14 bases between them. CDR1 and CDR2 (germline): SGDLS, YYNGEE.

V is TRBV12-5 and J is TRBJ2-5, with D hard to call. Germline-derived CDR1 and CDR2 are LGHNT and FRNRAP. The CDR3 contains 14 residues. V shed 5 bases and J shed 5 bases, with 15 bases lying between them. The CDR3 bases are TGTGCTAGTGGTGAACAGAGACTGGTCGAGACCCAGTACTTC. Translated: CASGEQRLVETQYF.

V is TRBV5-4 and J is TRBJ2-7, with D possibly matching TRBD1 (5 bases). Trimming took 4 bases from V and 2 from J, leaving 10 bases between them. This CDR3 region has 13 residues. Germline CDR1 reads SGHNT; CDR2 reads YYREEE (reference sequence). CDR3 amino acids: CASSRGIPYEQYF. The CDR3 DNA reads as TGTGCCAGCAGCAGGGGTATCCCCTACGAGCAGTACTTC.

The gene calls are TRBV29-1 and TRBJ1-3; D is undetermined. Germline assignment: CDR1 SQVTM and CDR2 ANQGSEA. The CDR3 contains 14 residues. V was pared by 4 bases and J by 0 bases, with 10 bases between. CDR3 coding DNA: TGCAGCGTTGCAGGCAGGAGCTCTGGAAACACCATATATTTT. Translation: CSVAGRSSGNTIYF.

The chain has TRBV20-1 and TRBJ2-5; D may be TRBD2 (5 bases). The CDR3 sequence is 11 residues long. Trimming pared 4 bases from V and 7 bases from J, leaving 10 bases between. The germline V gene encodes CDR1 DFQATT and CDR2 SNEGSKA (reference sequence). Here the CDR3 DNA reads TGCAGTGCTACCCGTCGGGGGACCCAGTACTTC. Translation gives CSATRRGTQYF.

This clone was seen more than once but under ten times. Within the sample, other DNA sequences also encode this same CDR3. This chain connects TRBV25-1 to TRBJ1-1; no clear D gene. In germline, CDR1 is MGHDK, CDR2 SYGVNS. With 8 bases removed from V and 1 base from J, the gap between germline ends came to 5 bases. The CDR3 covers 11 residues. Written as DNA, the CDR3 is TGTGCCAGCGGTGGGAACACTGAAGCTTTCTTT. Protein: CASGGNTEAFF.

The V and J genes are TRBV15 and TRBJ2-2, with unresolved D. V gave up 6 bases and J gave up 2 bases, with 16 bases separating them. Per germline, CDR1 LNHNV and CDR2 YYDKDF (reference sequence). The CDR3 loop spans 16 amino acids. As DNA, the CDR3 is TGTGCCACCAGTTTAGAGAGGTTTGGCAACACCGGGGAGCTGTTTTTT. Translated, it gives CATSLERFGNTGELFF.

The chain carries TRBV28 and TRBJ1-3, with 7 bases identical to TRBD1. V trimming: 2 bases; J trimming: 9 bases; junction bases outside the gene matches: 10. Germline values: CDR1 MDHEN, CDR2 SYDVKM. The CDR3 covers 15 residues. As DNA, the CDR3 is TGTGCCAGCAGTTTAGCACGGACAGGCCGGATCACCATATATTTT. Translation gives CASSLARTGRITIYF.

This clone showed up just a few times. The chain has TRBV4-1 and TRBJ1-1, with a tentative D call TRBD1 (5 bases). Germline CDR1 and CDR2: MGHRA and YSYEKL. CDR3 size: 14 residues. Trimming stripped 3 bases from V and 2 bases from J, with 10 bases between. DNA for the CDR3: TGCGCCAGCAGCCACCGCAGGGCAAACACTGAAGCTTTCTTT. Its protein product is CASSHRRANTEAFF.

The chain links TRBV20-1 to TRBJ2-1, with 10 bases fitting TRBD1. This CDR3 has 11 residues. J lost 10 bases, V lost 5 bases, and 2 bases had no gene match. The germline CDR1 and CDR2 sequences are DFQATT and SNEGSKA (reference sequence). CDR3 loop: CSADRGLEQFF. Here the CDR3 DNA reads TGCAGTGCTGACAGGGGGCTAGAGCAGTTCTTC.

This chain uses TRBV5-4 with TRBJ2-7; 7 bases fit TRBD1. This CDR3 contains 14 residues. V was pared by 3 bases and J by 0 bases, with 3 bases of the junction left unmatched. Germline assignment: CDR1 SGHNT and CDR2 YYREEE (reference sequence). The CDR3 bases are TGTGCCAGCAGCTCAACAGGGGACTCCTACGAGCAGTACGTC. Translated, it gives CASSSTGDSYEQYV.

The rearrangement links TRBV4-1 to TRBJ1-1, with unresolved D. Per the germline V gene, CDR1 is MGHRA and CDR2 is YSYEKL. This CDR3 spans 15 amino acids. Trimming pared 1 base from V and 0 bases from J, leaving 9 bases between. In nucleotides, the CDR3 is TGCGCCAGCAGCCAAGGCCGATCACTGAACACTGAAGCTTTCTTT. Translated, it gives CASSQGRSLNTEAFF.

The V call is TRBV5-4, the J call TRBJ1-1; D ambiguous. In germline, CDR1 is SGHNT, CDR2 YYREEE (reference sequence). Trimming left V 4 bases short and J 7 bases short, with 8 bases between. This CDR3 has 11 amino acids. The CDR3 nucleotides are TGTGCCAGCAGCCGCGGGGTTGAAGCTTTCTTT. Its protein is CASSRGVEAFF. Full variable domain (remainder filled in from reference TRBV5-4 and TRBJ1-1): ETGVTQSPTHLIKTRGQQVTLRCSSQSGHNTVSWYQQALGQGPQFIFQYYREEENGRGNFPPRFSGLQFPNYSSELNVNALELDDSALYLCASSRGVEAFFGQGTRLTVV.

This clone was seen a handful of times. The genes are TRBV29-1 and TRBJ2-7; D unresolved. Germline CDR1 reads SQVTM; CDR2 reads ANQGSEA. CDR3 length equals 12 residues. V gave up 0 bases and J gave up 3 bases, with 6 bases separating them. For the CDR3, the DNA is TGCAGCGTTGAAGATCAACACTACGAGCAGTACGTC. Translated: CSVEDQHYEQYV.